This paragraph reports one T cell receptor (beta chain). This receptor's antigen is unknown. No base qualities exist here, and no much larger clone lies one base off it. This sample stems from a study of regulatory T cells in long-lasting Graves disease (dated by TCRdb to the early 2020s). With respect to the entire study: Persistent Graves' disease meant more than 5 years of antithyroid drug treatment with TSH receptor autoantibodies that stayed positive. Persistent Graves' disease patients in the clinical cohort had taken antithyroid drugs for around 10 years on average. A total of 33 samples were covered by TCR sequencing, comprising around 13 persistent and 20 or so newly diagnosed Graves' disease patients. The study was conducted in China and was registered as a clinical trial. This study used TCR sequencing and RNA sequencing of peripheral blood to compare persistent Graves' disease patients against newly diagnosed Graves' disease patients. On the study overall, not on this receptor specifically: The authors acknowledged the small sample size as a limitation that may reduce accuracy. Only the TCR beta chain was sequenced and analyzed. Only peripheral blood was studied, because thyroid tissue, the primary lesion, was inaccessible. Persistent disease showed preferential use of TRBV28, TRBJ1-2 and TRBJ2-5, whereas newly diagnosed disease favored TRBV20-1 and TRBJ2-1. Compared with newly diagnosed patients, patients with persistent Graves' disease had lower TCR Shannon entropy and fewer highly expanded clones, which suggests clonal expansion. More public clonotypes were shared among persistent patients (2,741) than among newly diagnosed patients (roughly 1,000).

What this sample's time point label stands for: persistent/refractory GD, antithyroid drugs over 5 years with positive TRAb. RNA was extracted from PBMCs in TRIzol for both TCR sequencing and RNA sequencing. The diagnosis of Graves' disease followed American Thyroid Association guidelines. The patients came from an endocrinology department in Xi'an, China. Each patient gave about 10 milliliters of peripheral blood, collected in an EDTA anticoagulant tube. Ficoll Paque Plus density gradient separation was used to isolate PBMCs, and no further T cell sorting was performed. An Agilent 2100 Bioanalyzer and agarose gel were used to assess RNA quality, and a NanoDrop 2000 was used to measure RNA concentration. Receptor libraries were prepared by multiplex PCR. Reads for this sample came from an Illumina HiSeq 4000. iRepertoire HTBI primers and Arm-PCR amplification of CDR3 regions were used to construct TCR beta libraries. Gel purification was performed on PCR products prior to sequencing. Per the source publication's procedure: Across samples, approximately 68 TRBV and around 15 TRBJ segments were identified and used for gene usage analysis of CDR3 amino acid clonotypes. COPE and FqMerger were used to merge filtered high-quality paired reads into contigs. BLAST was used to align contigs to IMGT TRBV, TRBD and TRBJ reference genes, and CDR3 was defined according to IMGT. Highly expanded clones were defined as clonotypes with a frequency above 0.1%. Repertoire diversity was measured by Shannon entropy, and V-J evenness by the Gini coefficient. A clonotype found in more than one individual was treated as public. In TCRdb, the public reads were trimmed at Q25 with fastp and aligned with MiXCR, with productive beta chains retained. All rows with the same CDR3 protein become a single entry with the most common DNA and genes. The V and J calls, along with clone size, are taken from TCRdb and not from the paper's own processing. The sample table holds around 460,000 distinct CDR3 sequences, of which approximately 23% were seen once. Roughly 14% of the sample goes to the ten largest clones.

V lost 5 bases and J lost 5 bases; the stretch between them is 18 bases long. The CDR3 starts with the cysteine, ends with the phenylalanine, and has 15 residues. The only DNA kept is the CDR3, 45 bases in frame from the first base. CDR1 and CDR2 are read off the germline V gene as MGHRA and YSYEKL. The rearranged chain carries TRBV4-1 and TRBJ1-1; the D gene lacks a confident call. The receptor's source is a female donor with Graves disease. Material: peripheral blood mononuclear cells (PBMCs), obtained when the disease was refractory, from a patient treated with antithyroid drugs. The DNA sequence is TGCGCCAGCAGCAAGTCTTCGAGAGCGCGGACTGAAGCTTTCTTT. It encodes CASSKSSRARTEAFF.